This T cell receptor (beta chain) was captured in a study of cytomegalovirus exposure and HLA in healthy donors. The table came from immunoSEQ multiplex PCR; TCRdb's copy has only in-frame clones and leaves some out. The sample includes about 100,000 clones, approximately 94% of them seen just once. Germline values: CDR1 PRHDT, CDR2 FYEKMQ (reference sequence). The V and J ends lost 4 bases and 7 bases respectively, with 11 bases between them. CDR3 length: 14 residues. The chain uses TRBV13 and TRBJ1-6; D is perhaps TRBD1 (5 bases). Source material: PBMCs. This receptor was obtained from a woman in her late teens or twenties in good health and CMV-seronegative. CDR3 in amino acids: CASSSGGGNSPLHF. CDR3 sequence (DNA): TGTGCCAGCAGCTCCGGGGGGGGGAATTCACCCCTCCACTTT.